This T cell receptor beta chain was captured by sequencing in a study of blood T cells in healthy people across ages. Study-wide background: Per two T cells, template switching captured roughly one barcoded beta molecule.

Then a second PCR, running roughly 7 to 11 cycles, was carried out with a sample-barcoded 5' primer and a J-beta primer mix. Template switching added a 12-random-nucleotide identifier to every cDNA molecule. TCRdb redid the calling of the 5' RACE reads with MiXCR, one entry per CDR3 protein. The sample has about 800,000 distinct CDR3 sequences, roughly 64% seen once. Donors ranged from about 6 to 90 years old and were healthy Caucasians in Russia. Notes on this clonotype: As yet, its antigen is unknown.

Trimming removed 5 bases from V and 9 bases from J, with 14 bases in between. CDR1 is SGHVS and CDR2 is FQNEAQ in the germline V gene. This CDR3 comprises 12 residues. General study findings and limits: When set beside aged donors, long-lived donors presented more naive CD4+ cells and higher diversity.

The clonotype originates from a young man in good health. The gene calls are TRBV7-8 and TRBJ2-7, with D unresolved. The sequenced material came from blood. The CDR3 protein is CASSQTGWGQYF. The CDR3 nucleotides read TGTGCCAGCAGCCAGACTGGATGGGGGCAGTACTTC.